These T cell receptor beta chains were read from a single sample in a study of T cell clones after liver transplantation. Repertoires were generated with immunoSEQ multiplex PCR, while TCRdb's copy carries only in-frame clones and drops some. Seen here are some 80,000 clones, 84% observed once, and the top ten hold 2.1%. Sample: CD4+ T cells from blood, taken around 50 months after liver transplant. Source of these receptors: a human patient who received a liver transplant. Some T cells may originate from the graft donor. CDR3s include the opening cysteine and the closing phenylalanine or tryptophan. A D gene is named only where the DNA matches it firmly. Clone size is shown for a subset of rows, as once, few, many or a class of expanded clone.

d_call: NA; v_call: TRBV19; j_call: TRBJ1-2; clone_size: NA; cdr3_aa: CASSIATAEYGYTF; cdr3_nt: TGTGCCAGTAGTATAGCCACCGCGGAGTATGGCTACACCTTC
d_call: TRBD2; v_call: TRBV5-4; j_call: TRBJ2-1; clone_size: NA; cdr3_aa: CASSLGLAGSQYEQFF; cdr3_nt: TGTGCCAGCAGCTTGGGACTAGCGGGTTCACAATACGAGCAGTTCTTC
d_call: TRBD2; v_call: TRBV5-4; j_call: TRBJ2-1; clone_size: NA; cdr3_aa: CASSLGLARNEQFF; cdr3_nt: TGTGCCAGCAGCCTGGGACTAGCACGCAATGAGCAGTTCTTC
d_call: TRBD2; v_call: TRBV5-4; j_call: TRBJ2-3; clone_size: NA; cdr3_aa: CASSQGGSTDTQYF; cdr3_nt: TGTGCCAGCAGCCAAGGCGGGAGTACAGATACGCAGTATTTT
d_call: TRBD1; v_call: TRBV5-1; j_call: TRBJ2-1; clone_size: NA; cdr3_aa: CASSSGQGAPYNEQFF; cdr3_nt: TGCGCCAGCAGCTCCGGACAGGGAGCCCCCTACAATGAGCAGTTCTTC
d_call: NA; v_call: TRBV5-6; j_call: TRBJ1-1; clone_size: NA; cdr3_aa: CASSPGGGEAFF; cdr3_nt: TGTGCCAGCAGTCCCGGTGGGGGTGAAGCTTTCTTT
d_call: NA; v_call: TRBV28; j_call: TRBJ1-1; clone_size: NA; cdr3_aa: CASSSRTEAFF; cdr3_nt: TGTGCCAGCAGCTCGCGGACTGAAGCTTTCTTT
d_call: NA; v_call: TRBV5-4; j_call: TRBJ2-1; clone_size: NA; cdr3_aa: CASSSGGETYNEQFF; cdr3_nt: TGTGCCAGCAGCTCAGGGGGGGAGACCTACAATGAGCAGTTCTTC
d_call: NA; v_call: TRBV12-5; j_call: TRBJ1-5; clone_size: NA; cdr3_aa: CASGLESNQPQHF; cdr3_nt: TGTGCTAGTGGTTTAGAGAGCAATCAGCCCCAGCATTTT
d_call: NA; v_call: TRBV28; j_call: TRBJ2-1; clone_size: NA; cdr3_aa: CASRALTPNEQFF; cdr3_nt: TGTGCCAGCCGGGCGCTGACCCCCAATGAGCAGTTCTTC
d_call: NA; v_call: TRBV6-1; j_call: TRBJ2-3; clone_size: NA; cdr3_aa: CASSQQAHTDTQYF; cdr3_nt: TGTGCCAGCAGTCAACAGGCGCACACAGATACGCAGTATTTT
d_call: NA; v_call: TRBV5-5; j_call: TRBJ1-3; clone_size: NA; cdr3_aa: CASSLEGFKTSGNTIYF; cdr3_nt: TGTGCCAGCAGCTTGGAAGGTTTCAAGACCTCTGGAAACACCATATATTTT
d_call: NA; v_call: TRBV25-1; j_call: TRBJ1-1; clone_size: NA; cdr3_aa: CASRHDGNEAFF; cdr3_nt: TGTGCCAGCAGGCACGACGGCAACGAAGCTTTCTTT
d_call: TRBD2; v_call: TRBV4-1; j_call: TRBJ2-7; clone_size: NA; cdr3_aa: CASSLSNSGGSSYEQYF; cdr3_nt: TGCGCCAGCAGCCTCTCTAATAGCGGGGGTAGCTCCTACGAGCAGTACTTC
d_call: NA; v_call: TRBV28; j_call: TRBJ1-1; clone_size: NA; cdr3_aa: CASRVGMNTEAFF; cdr3_nt: TGTGCCAGCCGAGTAGGGATGAACACTGAAGCTTTCTTT
d_call: NA; v_call: TRBV10-1; j_call: TRBJ2-3; clone_size: once; cdr3_aa: CASSYEQGAVRGYF; cdr3_nt: TGCGCCAGCAGTTACGAGCAAGGAGCGGTGCGTGGGTATTTT
d_call: NA; v_call: TRBV5-1; j_call: TRBJ1-5; clone_size: NA; cdr3_aa: CASSPPKDSGDQPQHF; cdr3_nt: TGCGCCAGCAGCCCACCCAAGGACAGTGGAGATCAGCCCCAGCATTTT
d_call: NA; v_call: TRBV7-2; j_call: TRBJ2-5; clone_size: NA; cdr3_aa: CASSPRAIQETQYF; cdr3_nt: TGTGCCAGCAGCCCCCGGGCAATCCAAGAGACCCAGTACTTC
d_call: NA; v_call: TRBV5-1; j_call: TRBJ2-5; clone_size: NA; cdr3_aa: CASSLRVGTQETQYF; cdr3_nt: TGCGCCAGCAGCTTGAGGGTAGGGACCCAAGAGACCCAGTACTTC
d_call: NA; v_call: TRBV6-6; j_call: TRBJ2-5; clone_size: NA; cdr3_aa: CASSMGSQETQYF; cdr3_nt: TGTGCCAGCAGCATGGGCAGCCAAGAGACCCAGTACTTC
d_call: TRBD2; v_call: TRBV10-3; j_call: TRBJ2-2; clone_size: NA; cdr3_aa: CAISLAGVRNTGELFF; cdr3_nt: TGTGCCATCAGCCTAGCGGGAGTCAGGAACACCGGGGAGCTGTTTTTT
d_call: TRBD2; v_call: TRBV5-4; j_call: TRBJ2-1; clone_size: NA; cdr3_aa: CASSSPGTSGSNEQFF; cdr3_nt: TGTGCCAGCAGTTCTCCCGGGACTAGCGGGAGCAATGAGCAGTTCTTC
d_call: TRBD2; v_call: TRBV11-2; j_call: TRBJ2-7; clone_size: NA; cdr3_aa: CASSLSPASGEQYF; cdr3_nt: TGTGCCAGCAGCCTAAGTCCGGCTAGCGGCGAGCAGTACTTC
d_call: TRBD2; v_call: TRBV5-1; j_call: TRBJ2-7; clone_size: NA; cdr3_aa: CASSLSSGSYEQYF; cdr3_nt: TGCGCCAGCAGCCTCTCTAGCGGATCCTACGAGCAGTACTTC
d_call: NA; v_call: TRBV5-6; j_call: TRBJ2-5; clone_size: NA; cdr3_aa: CASSSIRQTQYF; cdr3_nt: TGTGCCAGCAGCTCCATACGACAGACCCAGTACTTC
d_call: NA; v_call: TRBV12-5; j_call: TRBJ2-7; clone_size: NA; cdr3_aa: CASGSYVGSRANEQYF; cdr3_nt: TGTGCTAGTGGTTCCTACGTGGGGTCCAGGGCCAACGAGCAGTACTTC
d_call: NA; v_call: TRBV4-2; j_call: TRBJ1-2; clone_size: NA; cdr3_aa: CASSQADLDRRGGYTF; cdr3_nt: TGTGCCAGCAGCCAAGCTGACTTGGACCGCCGGGGGGGCTACACCTTC
d_call: TRBD2; v_call: TRBV7-3; j_call: TRBJ2-7; clone_size: NA; cdr3_aa: CASSLFASGPGEQYF; cdr3_nt: TGTGCCAGCAGTCTTTTCGCTAGCGGACCGGGGGAGCAGTACTTC
d_call: NA; v_call: TRBV29-1; j_call: TRBJ2-1; clone_size: once; cdr3_aa: CSVGHNNEQFF; cdr3_nt: TGCAGCGTTGGGCACAACAATGAGCAGTTCTTC
d_call: NA; v_call: TRBV7-2; j_call: TRBJ1-5; clone_size: NA; cdr3_aa: CASSLGGRGNQPQHF; cdr3_nt: TGTGCCAGCAGCTTAGGGGGACGAGGCAATCAGCCCCAGCATTTT
d_call: NA; v_call: TRBV7-3; j_call: TRBJ1-1; clone_size: NA; cdr3_aa: CASSPGPGVGTEAFF; cdr3_nt: TGTGCCAGCAGCCCAGGACCGGGAGTTGGGACTGAAGCTTTCTTT
d_call: NA; v_call: TRBV7-2; j_call: TRBJ1-3; clone_size: NA; cdr3_aa: CASSFGGTAGNTIYF; cdr3_nt: TGTGCCAGCAGCTTCGGGGGGACGGCTGGAAACACCATATATTTT
d_call: NA; v_call: TRBV11-2; j_call: TRBJ2-5; clone_size: NA; cdr3_aa: CASSLGVGGPTQETQYF; cdr3_nt: TGTGCCAGCAGCTTAGGGGTCGGGGGGCCGACTCAAGAGACCCAGTACTTC
d_call: NA; v_call: TRBV5-1; j_call: TRBJ2-7; clone_size: NA; cdr3_aa: CASSLDPAEYEQYF; cdr3_nt: TGCGCCAGCAGCTTGGATCCGGCTGAGTACGAGCAGTACTTC
d_call: NA; v_call: TRBV7-2; j_call: TRBJ1-3; clone_size: few; cdr3_aa: CASSPAQSSGNTIYF; cdr3_nt: TGTGCCAGCAGCCCGGCCCAAAGCTCTGGAAACACCATATATTTT
d_call: TRBD1; v_call: TRBV18; j_call: TRBJ1-3; clone_size: NA; cdr3_aa: CASSQGTGPNTIYF; cdr3_nt: TGTGCCAGCTCACAAGGGACAGGGCCAAACACCATATATTTT
d_call: TRBD1; v_call: TRBV19; j_call: TRBJ1-1; clone_size: NA; cdr3_aa: CASTTGGVGTEAFF; cdr3_nt: TGTGCCAGTACAACAGGGGGCGTTGGGACTGAAGCTTTCTTT
d_call: TRBD1; v_call: TRBV19; j_call: TRBJ1-5; clone_size: NA; cdr3_aa: CASNLDGTAYQPQHF; cdr3_nt: TGTGCCAGTAATCTAGACGGGACAGCTTATCAGCCCCAGCATTTT
d_call: NA; v_call: TRBV10-3; j_call: TRBJ1-2; clone_size: NA; cdr3_aa: CAIRTPVLGYTF; cdr3_nt: TGTGCCATCAGGACACCGGTCCTTGGCTACACCTTC
d_call: NA; v_call: TRBV6-1; j_call: TRBJ2-7; clone_size: NA; cdr3_aa: CASSDGIQQYF; cdr3_nt: TGTGCCAGCAGTGACGGTATACAGCAGTACTTC
d_call: NA; v_call: TRBV5-1; j_call: TRBJ2-3; clone_size: NA; cdr3_aa: CASSLLPSTDTQYF; cdr3_nt: TGCGCCAGCAGCCTCCTGCCTAGCACAGATACGCAGTATTTT
d_call: NA; v_call: TRBV29-1; j_call: TRBJ1-4; clone_size: NA; cdr3_aa: CSVLRGGEKLFF; cdr3_nt: TGCAGCGTTTTACGGGGTGGGGAAAAACTGTTTTTT
d_call: NA; v_call: TRBV13; j_call: TRBJ1-6; clone_size: NA; cdr3_aa: CASSLVGGAQNRSPLHF; cdr3_nt: TGTGCCAGCAGCTTAGTCGGGGGCGCACAAAATCGATCACCCCTCCACTTT
d_call: NA; v_call: TRBV28; j_call: TRBJ2-5; clone_size: NA; cdr3_aa: CASSKGGQVETQYF; cdr3_nt: TGTGCCAGCAGCAAGGGGGGGCAGGTGGAGACCCAGTACTTC
d_call: TRBD2; v_call: TRBV7-2; j_call: TRBJ2-7; clone_size: few; cdr3_aa: CASSPAPGGSYEQYF; cdr3_nt: TGTGCCAGCAGCCCCGCTCCGGGAGGATCCTACGAGCAGTACTTC